Below are 2 T cell receptor beta chains sequenced from a single sample in a study of cytomegalovirus exposure and HLA in healthy donors. Researchers ran the PCR with 60 Vbeta and 13 Jbeta primers. Data came from immunoSEQ multiplex PCR; TCRdb stores just in-frame clones and leaves some out. The sample has about 220,000 clones, approximately 82% seen once; the top ten hold roughly 0.6%. Specimen: PBMCs. The receptor set was obtained from a young man in good health and CMV-seronegative.

This clone was picked up one time. J is TRBJ2-1 and V is TRBV9; 8 positions agree with TRBD2. J gave up 4 bases and V 1 base, and 4 bases lay outside the gene matches. The germline V gene has CDR1 SGDLS and CDR2 YYNGEE. The CDR3 runs to 15 residues. The CDR3 DNA is TGTGCCAGCAGCGTACACCGGGAGGGATACAATGAGCAGTTCTTC. Amino acids: CASSVHREGYNEQFF.

The rearrangement links TRBV2 to TRBJ1-2; D not certain. Deletions cut 2 bases from V and 5 bases from J, with 18 bases between. Germline V gives CDR1 SNHLY, CDR2 FYNNEI. The CDR3 loop spans 16 amino acids. CDR3 bases: TGTGCCAGCAGTGAAAACAGCTTACACCCCCAATATGGCTACACCTTC. The encoded protein is CASSENSLHPQYGYTF.